This T cell receptor beta chain was sequenced during a study of shared clonotypes between healthy human individuals. Germline V gene data show CDR1 as MNHEY and CDR2 as SMNVEV (reference sequence). V shed 2 bases and J 3 bases; nucleotides not matched to a gene: 7. The CDR3 totals 17 residues. Turning to this clone: What it binds is unknown.

Researchers divided each subset's genomic DNA evenly across several immunoSEQ plates. Assay used: immunoSEQ multiplex PCR; TCRdb lists only in-frame clones, some missing. The sample consists of 2 million to 3 million clones, approximately 93% of them appearing once. General study findings and limits: Though the depth was large, rarefaction showed that sorted-subset sequencing was incomplete.

The chain employs TRBV27 and TRBJ1-4, with 9 bases matching TRBD1. Source material: naive CD4+ T cells from PBMCs. Described subset: CD45RA+ positively selected. This clonotype was obtained from a man between 18 and 35 years old in good health. Some clones in this sample may be carry-over from other donors' samples. The CDR3 DNA reads as TGTGCCAGCAGTTTAAGGAGACGGGACAGGGCTAATGAAAAACTGTTTTTT. It is translated as CASSLRRRDRANEKLFF. The full variable domain, completed using reference TRBV27 and TRBJ1-4, is EAQVTQNPRYLITVTGKKLTVTCSQNMNHEYMSWYRQDPGLGLRQIYYSMNVEVTDKGDVPEGYKVSRKEKRNFPLILESPSPNQTSLYFCASSLRRRDRANEKLFFGSGTQLSVL.